These T cell receptor beta chains were read from a single sample in a study of Ad26.COV2.S vaccination and SARS-CoV-2 variants. This table comes from immunoSEQ multiplex PCR, and its TCRdb copy is limited to in-frame clones, with some not included. The sample consists of over 200,000 clones, roughly 90% of them appearing once. Sequences were derived from peripheral blood, sampled in a trial of Ad26.COV2.S vaccine versus placebo. These receptors were taken from a person aged 18-65 years who received the Ad26.COV2.S COVID-19 vaccine or a placebo. Each CDR3 is given with its conserved first and last residue. The D gene is left open where the match is weak. Some rows mark clone size as missing; the rest say once, few, many or name a class of expanded clone.

j_gene | abundance | d_gene | v_gene | CDR3nt | CDR3aa
TRBJ1-1 | - | TRBD1 | TRBV19 | TGTGCCACTAGACAGGGCCCTCTTGAAGCTTTCTTT | CATRQGPLEAFF
TRBJ2-1 | - | - | TRBV7-8 | TGTGCCAGCAGCCCGCCAGTCGTTGAGCAGTTCTTC | CASSPPVVEQFF
TRBJ2-3 | - | - | TRBV5-4 | TGTGCCAGCAGCTTGGAGCCGGGTAGCACAGATACGCAGTATTTT | CASSLEPGSTDTQYF
TRBJ2-3 | - | TRBD1 | TRBV14 | TGTGCCAGCAGCCAAAGAGGGACAGGGAGAAGCACAGATACGCAGTATTTT | CASSQRGTGRSTDTQYF
TRBJ2-7 | few | - | TRBV13 | TGTGCCAGCAGCCCGACTGGACCGAACTCCTACGAGCAGTACTTC | CASSPTGPNSYEQYF
TRBJ2-7 | - | - | TRBV2 | TGTGCCAGCAGTGAAGAGGTTTACGAGCAGTACTTC | CASSEEVYEQYF
TRBJ1-2 | - | - | TRBV28 | TGTGCCAGCAGCCCCGGGCTTAACTATGGCTACACCTTC | CASSPGLNYGYTF
TRBJ2-1 | - | - | TRBV2 | TGTGCCAGCAGGCCGGGGAGCTCCTACAATGAGCAGTTCTTC | CASRPGSSYNEQFF
TRBJ2-7 | - | TRBD1 | TRBV28 | TGTGCCAGTCGGGACAGGGGGCGGAGAGAGCAGTACTTC | CASRDRGRREQYF
TRBJ1-2 | - | - | TRBV28 | TGTGCCAGCAGTTTATTGGGGTACTATGGCTACACCTTC | CASSLLGYYGYTF
TRBJ1-3 | - | - | TRBV6-5 | TGTGCCAGCAGTTACGGGACGGCCTCTGGAAACACCATATATTTT | CASSYGTASGNTIYF
TRBJ2-2 | - | TRBD1 | TRBV7-3 | TGTGCCAGCAGTCTAGGGGGCCTAAACACCGGGGAGCTGTTTTTT | CASSLGGLNTGELFF
TRBJ2-3 | few | - | TRBV28 | TGTGCCAGCAAAGACTCGACGCAGTATTTT | CASKDSTQYF
TRBJ2-7 | once | TRBD2 | TRBV5-6 | TGTGCCAGCAGCTTGGGGACTAGCCGTTTGGAGCAGTACTTC | CASSLGTSRLEQYF
TRBJ1-5 | few | - | TRBV6-1 | TGTGCCAGCAGTGAACGCGGGGGGTCGGTCTCTACGTGGCATTTT | CASSERGGSVSTWHF
TRBJ1-4 | - | - | TRBV3-1/TRBV3-2 | TGTGCCAGCAGCCCGCCGGGACACCCGCCTGTTCGGGCTAATGAAAAACTGTTTTTT | CASSPPGHPPVRANEKLFF
TRBJ2-3 | - | TRBD2 | TRBV7-2 | TGTGCCAGCAGCTTAGTGGGACTAGCGGGGGCGGGGGATACGCAGTATTTT | CASSLVGLAGAGDTQYF
TRBJ2-3 | - | TRBD2 | TRBV5-1 | TGCGCCAGCAGCCGGGTGGGACTAGCGGGAGCGGCAGATACGCAGTATTTT | CASSRVGLAGAADTQYF
TRBJ2-7 | few | - | TRBV30 | TGTGCCTGGAGTCGGGTTACCGACGAGCAGTACTTC | CAWSRVTDEQYF
TRBJ2-2 | - | TRBD2 | TRBV5-5 | TGTGCCAGCAGCTTGGGAGCGGGGGGGCCCGTCGGGGAGCTGTTTTTT | CASSLGAGGPVGELFF
TRBJ1-3 | - | - | TRBV19 | TGTGCCAGTAGTATCTCTGATTCTGGAAACACCATATATTTT | CASSISDSGNTIYF
TRBJ1-2 | - | - | TRBV7-3 | TGTGCCAGCAGCTTAACGGGGGTTGACGCATTTGGCTACACCTTC | CASSLTGVDAFGYTF
TRBJ2-1 | - | - | TRBV7-3 | TGTGCCAGCAGTCATGGGGGACCAAACAATGAGCAGTTCTTC | CASSHGGPNNEQFF
TRBJ2-3 | - | - | TRBV20-1 | TGCAGTGCTAGTTTAGGCGGGGCGAGGGATACGCAGTATTTT | CSASLGGARDTQYF
TRBJ2-1 | - | TRBD1 | TRBV5-3 | TGTGCCAGAAGCCCGGCGCGACAGGGGGCGCCGGGCAATGAGCAGTTCTTC | CARSPARQGAPGNEQFF
TRBJ2-3 | - | TRBD2 | TRBV15 | TGTGCCACCAGCGCCTCACTAGCGGGGGGGACAGATACGCAGTATTTT | CATSASLAGGTDTQYF
TRBJ2-7 | - | TRBD2 | TRBV6-5 | TGTGCCAGCAGTTACCGGACTAGCGGGGCCTACGAGCAGTACTTC | CASSYRTSGAYEQYF
TRBJ2-5 | - | - | TRBV30 | TGTGCCTGGAGAGAGCAGGGCCAAGAGACCCAGTACTTC | CAWREQGQETQYF
TRBJ2-1 | - | - | TRBV4-3 | TGCGCCAGCAGCACCCACAATGAGCAGTTCTTC | CASSTHNEQFF
TRBJ1-2 | - | - | TRBV5-5 | TGTGCCAGCAGCTTGTTCCAAAGCGACTATGGCTACACCTTC | CASSLFQSDYGYTF
TRBJ2-7 | - | TRBD1 | TRBV5-6 | TGTGCCAGCAGCTTGCAACAGGGGAAGACCTACGAGCAGTACTTC | CASSLQQGKTYEQYF
TRBJ1-6 | - | - | TRBV5-5 | TGTGCCAGCAGCTTCCAGCGGGACGTTAATTCACCCCTCCACTTT | CASSFQRDVNSPLHF
TRBJ1-2 | - | TRBD1 | TRBV7-2 | TGTGCCAGCCCAACTCAGGGACAGGGGGACTATGGCTACACCTTC | CASPTQGQGDYGYTF
TRBJ2-1 | - | - | TRBV6-5 | TGTGCCAGCAGTTCGGGGCAGGGTCCCTACAATGAGCAGTTCTTC | CASSSGQGPYNEQFF
TRBJ2-3 | - | - | TRBV5-4 | TGTGCCAGCAGCCCAAGTGCTGCCGGAGATACGCAGTATTTT | CASSPSAAGDTQYF
TRBJ1-1 | - | - | TRBV5-4 | TGTGCCAGCAGCTCGGACGGGGGGACCCGGGGGCACACTGAAGCTTTCTTT | CASSSDGGTRGHTEAFF
TRBJ2-3 | - | - | TRBV7-2 | TGTGCCAGCGGCGAGGCTACCCGGCCCAGTTCGCAGTATTTT | CASGEATRPSSQYF
TRBJ2-2 | once | TRBD2 | TRBV6-1 | TGTGCCAGCAGTGAGTGGAGAGGGGAGGGATTGGACACCGGGGAGCTGTTTTTT | CASSEWRGEGLDTGELFF
TRBJ2-7 | - | TRBD2 | TRBV5-4 | TGTGCCAGCAGCTTGAGCCCCCGGGGGGGCGGCGAGCAGTACTTC | CASSLSPRGGGEQYF
TRBJ1-4 | - | - | TRBV18 | TGTGCCAGCTCACCAGGGGCAACTGATGAAAAACTGTTTTTT | CASSPGATDEKLFF
TRBJ2-7 | - | - | TRBV28 | TGTGCCAGCAGTTTTATGGGGCTATCCATAGTTTCGCAGTACTTC | CASSFMGLSIVSQYF
TRBJ2-2 | - | TRBD2 | TRBV19 | TGTGCCAGTAGTTCCCCGAGCGCGGGACTAGCGGGGGGGAACACCGGGGAGCTGTTTTTT | CASSSPSAGLAGGNTGELFF
TRBJ1-2 | few | - | TRBV9 | TGTGCCAGCAGCGTAGCTGAGAACTATGGCTACACCTTC | CASSVAENYGYTF
TRBJ2-1 | - | TRBD2 | TRBV24-1 | TGTGCCACCAGTGCTCGACCGGGGGGTTACAATGAGCAGTTCTTC | CATSARPGGYNEQFF
TRBJ1-2 | - | - | TRBV7-9 | TGTGCCAGCAGCTTAGAAATCACAGGGCGCGGCTACACCTTC | CASSLEITGRGYTF